Listed below are T cell receptor beta chains from one sample, sequenced in a study of cytomegalovirus exposure and HLA in healthy donors. Some clones are missing from TCRdb's copy, which holds only in-frame ones; the method was immunoSEQ multiplex PCR. The table shows a few hundred thousand clones, with just over 90% occurring only once. The specimen sequenced was PBMCs. Every receptor here comes from a woman aged 18-30 years in good health and CMV-seronegative. Each CDR3 is given with its conserved first and last residue. The D gene is left open where the match is weak. Expanded clones are given a class, and other clones once, few, many or no size at all.

>NA|TRBJ1-5|TRBV2|NA
CASSESMRSNQPQHF
TGTGCCAGCAGTGAATCGATGAGGAGCAATCAGCCCCAGCATTTT
>NA|TRBJ2-7|TRBV5-1|NA
CASSLGGGSYEQYF
TGCGCCAGCAGCTTGGGAGGGGGCTCCTACGAGCAGTACTTC
>TRBD1|TRBJ1-2|TRBV5-4|NA
CASSPSTGIYGYTF
TGTGCCAGCAGCCCCTCGACAGGGATATATGGCTACACCTTC
>TRBD2|TRBJ2-2|TRBV2|NA
CASSPRREGSFSGELFF
TGTGCCAGCAGTCCGAGGCGGGAGGGGAGTTTTTCCGGGGAGCTGTTTTTT
>NA|TRBJ1-1|TRBV5-8|NA
CASSLRGTEAFF
TGTGCCAGCAGCTTAAGGGGGACTGAAGCTTTCTTT
>NA|TRBJ1-3|TRBV30|NA
CAWSPGSGNTIYF
TGTGCCTGGAGTCCCGGGTCTGGAAACACCATATATTTT
>NA|TRBJ2-3|TRBV5-1|NA
CASSFGGDTQYF
TGCGCCAGCAGCTTCGGGGGAGATACGCAGTATTTT
>TRBD1|TRBJ2-2|TRBV18|NA
CASSPLLGQGSPGELFF
TGTGCCAGCTCACCACTCCTAGGACAGGGTTCGCCCGGGGAGCTGTTTTTT
>TRBD2|TRBJ2-5|TRBV2|NA
CASRRAGGLRGGETQYF
TGTGCCAGCAGGAGAGCGGGAGGGCTCAGGGGTGGAGAGACCCAGTACTTC
>TRBD1|TRBJ1-2|TRBV28|NA
CASSLFGQAGGYTF
TGTGCCAGCAGTTTATTCGGACAGGCTGGAGGCTACACCTTC
>NA|TRBJ2-7|TRBV29-1|NA
CSVEIQYEQYF
TGCAGCGTTGAAATCCAATACGAGCAGTACTTC
>TRBD2|TRBJ2-5|TRBV29-1|NA
CSVIGREGAETQYF
TGCAGCGTCATCGGGAGGGAGGGTGCGGAGACCCAGTACTTC
>NA|TRBJ1-1|TRBV30|once
CAWSPQTGAFF
TGTGCCTGGAGTCCTCAAACAGGAGCTTTCTTT
>NA|TRBJ1-5|TRBV30|once
CAWSASYSNQPQHF
TGTGCCTGGAGTGCTAGCTATAGCAATCAGCCCCAGCATTTT
>TRBD1|TRBJ2-2|TRBV19|NA
CASSMPLRDRPPRDTGELFF
TGTGCCAGTAGTATGCCCCTCCGGGACAGGCCCCCGAGGGACACCGGGGAGCTGTTTTTT
>NA|TRBJ1-5|TRBV10-3|NA
CAISAGSGRIQPQHF
TGTGCCATCAGTGCGGGCAGTGGGAGAATTCAGCCCCAGCATTTT
>TRBD2|TRBJ2-1|TRBV28|NA
CASSPPGLAVTGNEQFF
TGTGCCAGCAGTCCACCCGGTCTAGCGGTCACGGGGAATGAGCAGTTCTTC
>TRBD2|TRBJ2-7|TRBV6-1|NA
CASTFGRYEQYF
TGTGCCAGCACCTTCGGGAGGTACGAGCAGTACTTC
>TRBD1|TRBJ2-3|TRBV10-1|NA
CASQRGTGAITDTQYF
TGCGCCAGCCAGAGGGGGACAGGGGCTATCACAGATACGCAGTATTTT
>NA|TRBJ2-2|TRBV12-5|NA
CASGLAPGLQYGSGELFF
TGTGCTAGTGGTTTGGCCCCGGGTCTTCAGTACGGGTCCGGGGAGCTGTTTTTT
>NA|TRBJ2-3|TRBV28|NA
CASSSLDTQYF
TGTGCCAGCAGTTCCTTGGATACGCAGTATTTT
>TRBD1|TRBJ2-1|TRBV7-2|NA
CASSSQKGAAGGEQFF
TGTGCCAGCAGCTCGCAAAAGGGGGCGGCGGGTGGTGAGCAGTTCTTC
>TRBD1|TRBJ2-7|TRBV5-1|NA
CASSLGQSSYEQYF
TGCGCCAGCAGCCTGGGACAGAGCTCCTACGAGCAGTACTTC
>NA|TRBJ1-2|TRBV28|NA
CASSPPAGGGEVGYTF
TGTGCCAGCAGTCCGCCGGCGGGCGGGGGGGAGGTTGGCTACACCTTC
>NA|TRBJ1-5|TRBV9|NA
CASSVEGDRPQHF
TGTGCCAGCAGCGTAGAGGGGGATCGGCCCCAGCATTTT
>NA|TRBJ2-7|TRBV6-1|NA
CASRERSTHEQYF
TGTGCCAGCAGAGAACGTAGTACTCACGAGCAGTACTTC
>NA|TRBJ2-4|TRBV19|NA
CASSISLSKPTALKYF
TGTGCCAGTAGTATCTCTCTCTCGAAACCCACAGCCCTGAAGTACTTC
>TRBD1|TRBJ1-1|TRBV5-5|NA
CASSSTGAGYTEAFF
TGTGCCAGCAGCTCAACAGGGGCCGGGTACACTGAAGCTTTCTTT
>TRBD2|TRBJ2-5|TRBV5-1|NA
CASSEGLAVQETQYF
TGCGCCAGCAGCGAGGGACTAGCGGTGCAAGAGACCCAGTACTTC
>NA|TRBJ2-5|TRBV5-1|NA
CASSLGGLLGETQYF
TGCGCCAGCAGCTTGGGAGGGCTCTTAGGAGAGACCCAGTACTTC
>TRBD1|TRBJ1-1|TRBV19|few
CASKEGANEAFF
TGTGCCAGTAAAGAGGGGGCCAATGAAGCTTTCTTT
>NA|TRBJ1-5|TRBV27|NA
CASSLGGRGAPQHF
TGTGCCAGCAGTTTAGGGGGCAGGGGAGCGCCCCAGCATTTT
>NA|TRBJ1-2|TRBV27|NA
CASSPRNYGYTF
TGTGCCAGCAGTCCCAGGAACTATGGCTACACCTTC
>TRBD2|TRBJ2-7|TRBV11-3|NA
CASSLHPSGIYEQYF
TGTGCCAGCAGCTTACATCCTAGCGGCATCTACGAGCAGTACTTC
>NA|TRBJ2-1|TRBV6-5|NA
CASSRGLSYNEQFF
TGTGCCAGCAGCCGGGGTCTCTCCTACAATGAGCAGTTCTTC
>NA|TRBJ2-7|TRBV5-6|NA
CASSTRQRVYEQYF
TGTGCCAGCAGTACTAGACAGCGGGTCTACGAGCAGTACTTC
>TRBD1|TRBJ2-7|TRBV7-9|NA
CASSLGQGQAYEQYF
TGTGCCAGCAGCTTAGGACAGGGCCAGGCCTACGAGCAGTACTTC
>NA|TRBJ2-5|TRBV19|NA
CASSPQGIQETQYF
TGTGCCAGTTCCCCTCAGGGTATCCAAGAGACCCAGTACTTC
>TRBD1|TRBJ2-2|TRBV28|NA
CANRDSTGELFF
TGTGCCAACCGGGACAGTACCGGGGAGCTGTTTTTT
>NA|TRBJ1-2|TRBV11-2|few
CASSLAGVYGYTF
TGTGCCAGCAGCTTAGCCGGGGTTTATGGCTACACCTTC
>TRBD1|TRBJ1-3|TRBV7-9|once
CASSPGGASGNTIYF
TGTGCCAGCAGCCCAGGGGGCGCCTCTGGAAACACCATATATTTT
>TRBD1|TRBJ2-5|TRBV6-6|NA
CASSLDRGSGETQYF
TGTGCCAGCAGTTTGGACAGGGGGAGTGGGGAGACCCAGTACTTC
>NA|TRBJ2-6|TRBV6-1|few
CASSDISGANVLTF
TGTGCCAGCAGTGACATCTCTGGGGCCAACGTCCTGACTTTC
>TRBD2|TRBJ2-7|TRBV16|NA
CASSQRTSGRDSYEQYF
TGTGCCAGCAGCCAAAGGACTAGCGGGAGGGATTCCTACGAGCAGTACTTC
>TRBD1|TRBJ1-1|TRBV14|NA
CASSFVRDSEAFF
TGTGCCAGCAGCTTCGTCCGGGACAGTGAAGCTTTCTTT
>NA|TRBJ2-7|TRBV7-8|NA
CASSFQCNYEQYF
TGTGCCAGCAGCTTCCAGTGCAACTACGAGCAGTACTTC
>NA|TRBJ2-1|TRBV9|NA
CASSAELGGQFF
TGTGCCAGCAGCGCCGAACTAGGCGGGCAGTTCTTC
>TRBD1|TRBJ1-5|TRBV10-1|NA
CASSPTGDHQPQHF
TGCGCCAGCAGTCCTACAGGGGATCATCAGCCCCAGCATTTT
>NA|TRBJ2-6|TRBV28|NA
CASSHGQILSGANVLTF
TGTGCCAGCAGTCATGGACAGATCCTCTCTGGGGCCAACGTCCTGACTTTC
>NA|TRBJ1-4|TRBV29-1|NA
CSVARGQANEKLFF
TGCAGCGTTGCGCGGGGGCAGGCTAATGAAAAACTGTTTTTT
>NA|TRBJ2-7|TRBV28|NA
CASTPDRRRQYF
TGTGCCAGCACTCCTGACAGGCGGCGGCAGTACTTC
>NA|TRBJ2-7|TRBV4-1|NA
CASSQVPRGASYEQYF
TGCGCCAGCAGCCAAGTTCCCAGGGGGGCCTCCTACGAGCAGTACTTC
>TRBD1|TRBJ2-1|TRBV19|NA
CASSSPGQGARRGGINEQFF
TGTGCCAGTAGTAGCCCGGGACAGGGGGCTAGACGGGGCGGGATCAATGAGCAGTTCTTC
>NA|TRBJ2-1|TRBV5-1|NA
CASSPLGSSYNEQFF
TGCGCCAGCAGCCCCCTGGGGAGCTCCTACAATGAGCAGTTCTTC